The present T cell receptor beta chain was sequenced within a study of identical twins. Study findings and constraints: Findings depended on cross-sectional statistics rather than tracking the same donors. Researchers reported weaker excess twin sharing in beta out-of-frame sequences.

Unique molecular identifiers were in the cDNA, with template-switch universal primer binding. TCRdb re-called the 5' RACE reads through MiXCR, storing one row per CDR3 protein. Among some 500,000 distinct CDR3 sequences listed, 9.5% to 10% were seen once. Germline trimming cut 5 bases from V and 2 bases from J; bases unmatched to any gene: 12. Germline lookup yields CDR1 SGHAT and CDR2 FQNNGV. The CDR3 consists of 19 residues. This clonotype was observed many times. Antigen unknown. In addition, the sample was reused for a study of yellow fever vaccine responses in identical twins.

Sequencing used PBMCs. The chain combines TRBV11-2 with TRBJ2-4, with 13 bases that match TRBD2. The TCR comes from a young woman in good health. CDR3: CASSAWTSGSGATKNIQYF. CDR3 nucleotide sequence: TGTGCCAGCAGCGCATGGACTAGCGGGAGCGGGGCGACCAAAAACATTCAGTACTTC.